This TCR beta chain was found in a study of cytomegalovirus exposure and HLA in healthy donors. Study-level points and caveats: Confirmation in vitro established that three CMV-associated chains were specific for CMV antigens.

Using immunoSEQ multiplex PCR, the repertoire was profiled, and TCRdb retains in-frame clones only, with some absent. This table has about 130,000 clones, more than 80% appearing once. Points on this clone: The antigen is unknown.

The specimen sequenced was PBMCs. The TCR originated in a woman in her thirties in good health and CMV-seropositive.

As DNA, the CDR3 is TGCAGTGCTGGGGTCGGGACAGTAGCTTTCTTT. Protein product: CSAGVGTVAFF. The chain has TRBV20-1 and TRBJ1-1, with 7 nucleotides matching TRBD1. Germline V gene data show CDR1 as DFQATT and CDR2 as SNEGSKA (reference sequence). The CDR3 contains 11 residues. V lost 5 bases and J lost 10; bases outside the gene matches: 7.